These T cell receptor beta chains were read from a single sample in a study of shared clonotypes between healthy human individuals. TCRdb's copy holds only in-frame clones and misses some; the assay was immunoSEQ multiplex PCR. The sample lists about 820,000 clones; 90% to 95% were seen once. What was sequenced was naive CD8+ T cells sorted from blood. Receptors were obtained from a man between 25 and 39 years old in good health. The CDR3 runs from the conserved cysteine through the conserved F or W. The order of the fields is J gene, clone size, V gene, D gene, CDR3 DNA, CDR3 protein. D genes are given only for firm matches. A row's size may be missing; if present it is once, few, many or a size class.

>TRBJ1-4|NA|TRBV25-1|NA
TGTGCCAGCGGGGGAAACGAAAAACTGTTTTTT
CASGGNEKLFF
>TRBJ2-7|once|TRBV2|NA
TGTGCCAGCAGAGACGGGGCCTACGAGCAGTACTTC
CASRDGAYEQYF
>TRBJ1-4|NA|TRBV29-1|NA
TGCAGCGTGGGGTTTGGAACTAATGAAAAACTGTTTTTT
CSVGFGTNEKLFF
>TRBJ2-7|NA|TRBV7-9|TRBD1
TGTGCCAGCAGCTCCCGGACAGGGGCCAGCTGGGAGCAGTACTTC
CASSSRTGASWEQYF
>TRBJ2-7|NA|TRBV21-1|NA
TGTGCCAGCAGCAATAGGGCTAGCGGGACCCCAAACTACGAGCAGTACTTC
CASSNRASGTPNYEQYF
>TRBJ2-7|few|TRBV27|TRBD1
TGTGCCAGCAGTCTTTGGACAGGGCACGAGCAGTACTTC
CASSLWTGHEQYF
>TRBJ2-3|NA|TRBV2|TRBD1
TGTGCCAGCCCTCCGGGACAGGGGGCTGGAGATACGCAGTATTTT
CASPPGQGAGDTQYF
>TRBJ1-1|NA|TRBV27|TRBD1
TGTGCCAGCTATGGGACAGGGTTGAACACTGAAGCTTTCTTT
CASYGTGLNTEAFF
>TRBJ2-6|NA|TRBV27|NA
TGTGCCAGCAGCCCCATTAGCTCTGGGGCCAACGTCCTGACTTTC
CASSPISSGANVLTF
>TRBJ2-1|NA|TRBV27|NA
TGTGCCAGCAGTCAAGGGTCGTATGAGCAGTTCTTC
CASSQGSYEQFF
>TRBJ2-7|NA|TRBV7-9|NA
TGTGCCAGCAGCTCCAGTGGAGGCAGCTACGAGCAGTACTTC
CASSSSGGSYEQYF
>TRBJ1-4|NA|TRBV5-4|NA
TGTGCCAGCAGCTTGGCATACGGGACATCTAATGAAAAACTGTTTTTT
CASSLAYGTSNEKLFF
>TRBJ2-1|NA|TRBV29-1|NA
TGCAGCGTTGAAGACCTACGACCGGAGCGCGAGCAGTTCTTC
CSVEDLRPEREQFF
>TRBJ2-7|few|TRBV2|NA
TGTGCCAGTGCGGTGCTCGAGCAGTACTTC
CASAVLEQYF
>TRBJ1-1|NA|TRBV5-4|TRBD1
TGTGCCAGCAGCCCAGGGGGCCCTGAAGCTTTCTTT
CASSPGGPEAFF
>TRBJ2-7|NA|TRBV27|TRBD1
TGTGCCAGCAGTTGGACAGGGGGCATCGACGAGCAGTACTTC
CASSWTGGIDEQYF
>TRBJ2-7|NA|TRBV27|NA
TGTGCCAGCAAAATCTCCTATGGCGGCCCCTACGAGCAGTACTTC
CASKISYGGPYEQYF
>TRBJ1-5|NA|TRBV27|NA
TGTGCCAGCAGTTTATCGGCAGATCAGCCCCAGCATTTT
CASSLSADQPQHF
>TRBJ2-2|NA|TRBV7-6|NA
TGTGCCAGCAGCTTAGGTGGGGGCACCGGGGAGCTGTTTTTT
CASSLGGGTGELFF
>TRBJ1-2|once|TRBV6-1|NA
TGTGCCAGCAGAGGACAGAATGGCTACACCTTC
CASRGQNGYTF
>TRBJ2-7|NA|TRBV2|NA
TGTGCCAGCAAAGGCGGGGTCTACGAGCAGTACTTC
CASKGGVYEQYF
>TRBJ2-1|once|TRBV28|NA
TGTGCCAGCAAAAGTCAAGGGCGAGGGTTGTTAGGCGAGCAGTTCTTC
CASKSQGRGLLGEQFF
>TRBJ2-1|once|TRBV29-1|NA
TGCAGCGTCCCAGCTCCGGGTGGCGATGAGCAGTTCTTC
CSVPAPGGDEQFF
>TRBJ2-7|NA|TRBV2|TRBD2
TGTGCCAGCAGTCCGTTAGCGGGAGGGCCTTACGAGCAGTACTTC
CASSPLAGGPYEQYF
>TRBJ2-7|NA|TRBV5-1|NA
TGCGCCAGCAGCTTGGTTCCAGAGGGTCGGGAGCAGTACTTC
CASSLVPEGREQYF
>TRBJ2-2|NA|TRBV27|NA
TGTGCCAGCAGTCTACGAACGGGTACCGGGGAGCTGTTTTTT
CASSLRTGTGELFF
>TRBJ2-3|few|TRBV27|NA
TGTGCCAGCAGTCCACGCACAGATACGCAGTATTTT
CASSPRTDTQYF
>TRBJ2-1|NA|TRBV7-6|NA
TGTGCCAGCAGCGTCGCCCCCGATACTGGGTACAATGAGCAGTTCTTC
CASSVAPDTGYNEQFF
>TRBJ2-2|once|TRBV27|NA
TGTGCCAGCAGTTTTCAGTGGGGGAAAGGCACCGGGGAGCTGTTTTTT
CASSFQWGKGTGELFF
>TRBJ2-1|NA|TRBV5-4|TRBD2
TGTGCCAGCAGCTCCGGGACTAGCAATGAGCAGTTCTTC
CASSSGTSNEQFF
>TRBJ1-1|NA|TRBV7-2|TRBD1
TGTGCCAGCAGCCTCTCACAGGGGGCGAGCACTGAAGCTTTCTTT
CASSLSQGASTEAFF
>TRBJ2-3|NA|TRBV14|NA
TGTGCCAGCAGCCAAGTTCGGTACGGAACTACGCAGTATTTT
CASSQVRYGTTQYF
>TRBJ2-7|NA|TRBV6-1|NA
TGTGCCAGCAGTGGGGTAAACCGACAGGACCGTCTCCACGAGCAGTACTTC
CASSGVNRQDRLHEQYF
>TRBJ2-1|NA|TRBV2|NA
TGTGCCATCCTAGGGAATGAGCAGTTCTTC
CAILGNEQFF
>TRBJ2-7|NA|TRBV9|NA
TGTGCCAGCAGCCACCGGGACTCGCACTACGAGCAGTACTTC
CASSHRDSHYEQYF
>TRBJ2-2|NA|TRBV2|TRBD2
TGTGCCAGCATGGGTGGGACTACGAACACCGGGGAGCTGTTTTTT
CASMGGTTNTGELFF
>TRBJ2-3|NA|TRBV28|NA
TGTGCCAGCAGTTTTCGTCTCACAGATACGCAGTATTTT
CASSFRLTDTQYF
>TRBJ2-7|NA|TRBV14|NA
TGTGCCACCCGGGACACGAGTTCCTACGAGCAGTACTTC
CATRDTSSYEQYF
>TRBJ2-3|NA|TRBV18|TRBD1
TGTGCCAGCTCACCTGGACAGGGTTGGCACACAGATACGCAGTATTTT
CASSPGQGWHTDTQYF
>TRBJ2-3|many|TRBV7-8|TRBD2
TGTGCCAGCAGCTCTTTAGCGGGAGGAAACACAGATACGCAGTATTTT
CASSSLAGGNTDTQYF
>TRBJ2-7|NA|TRBV4-2|NA
TGTGCCAGCAGCCAAGGCGATACAGGGTCATACGAGCAGTACTTC
CASSQGDTGSYEQYF
>TRBJ2-3|NA|TRBV28|NA
TGTGCCAGCAGTGAGCGGGCCTCAACAGATACGCAGTATTTT
CASSERASTDTQYF
>TRBJ2-1|NA|TRBV29-1|NA
TGCAGCCTTGTCGTCCCCCCCAACTACAATGAGCAGTTCTTC
CSLVVPPNYNEQFF
>TRBJ2-1|once|TRBV27|TRBD1
TGTGCCAGCAGCCCTACCCGGGACAGGAGCGGAGCCGAGCAGTTCTTC
CASSPTRDRSGAEQFF
>TRBJ2-7|NA|TRBV6-5|TRBD2
TGTGCCAGCAGTTACTCCCGGGGGGGATACGAGCAGTACTTC
CASSYSRGGYEQYF
>TRBJ2-3|NA|TRBV5-4|NA
TGTGCCAGCAGCTTGGTTGGCGGGAGCACAGATACGCAGTATTTT
CASSLVGGSTDTQYF
>TRBJ2-2|NA|TRBV27|NA
TGTGCCAGCAGTTTAGGGGGATACACCGGGGAGCTGTTTTTT
CASSLGGYTGELFF
>TRBJ1-3|NA|TRBV7-6|TRBD1
TGTGCCAGCAGCAGGACAGGGAGTTTTGGAAACACCATATATTTT
CASSRTGSFGNTIYF